Listed here are 14 T cell receptor beta chains from one sample, sequenced in a study of blood T cell repertoires in COVID-19. The assay was immunoSEQ multiplex PCR, and TCRdb's table has in-frame clones only and misses some. The repertoire holds about 200,000 clones, with around nine tenths as singletons. Source material: peripheral blood. These receptors were obtained from a man aged 55 to 70 who had recovered from COVID-19.

This clone was recorded only once. One junction end does not reproduce the germline sequence, and a read error may be involved. V gene TRBV9 combines with J gene TRBJ2-3, with D perhaps TRBD1 (7 bases). This CDR3 has 15 amino acids. The germline gives CDR1 SGDLS, CDR2 YYNGEE. The chain's CDR3 is CASSAWTGRTGTQYF. CDR3 sequence (DNA): TGTGCCAGCAGCGCTTGGACGGGGAGGACAGGTACGCAGTATTTT.

Only a few counts were recorded for this clone. The chain links TRBV30 to TRBJ1-2; 8 bases fit TRBD1. Losses at the gene ends were 2 bases for V and 6 bases for J; bases not matched to a gene: 5. The CDR3 consists of 13 residues. Germline CDR1 reads GTSNPN; CDR2 reads SVGIG (reference sequence). The CDR3 sequence is CAWSQDRAHGYTF. The CDR3 DNA sequence: TGTGCCTGGAGTCAGGACAGGGCGCATGGCTACACCTTC. The full variable domain, rest sourced from reference TRBV30 and TRBJ1-2, is SQTIHQWPATLVQPVGSPLSLECTVEGTSNPNLYWYRQAAGRGLQLLFYSVGIGQISSEVPQNLSASRPQDRQFILSSKKLLLSDSGFYLCAWSQDRAHGYTFGSGTRLTVV.

The chain couples TRBV6-2 or TRBV6-3 to TRBJ1-2; a weak D match, TRBD1 (5 bases). Germline values: CDR1 MNHEY, CDR2 SVGEGT. The CDR3 loop spans 16 amino acids. V was trimmed by 0 bases and J by 0 bases, leaving 11 bases between them. CDR3 coding DNA: TGTGCCAGCAGTTACTCGGGAGGGGCGGCTAACTATGGCTACACCTTC. This translates into CASSYSGGAANYGYTF.

The J gene is TRBJ2-1, the V gene TRBV27; D unresolved. The V end lost 4 bases, the J end lost 0 bases, and 16 bases lay between the germline ends. The CDR3 runs to 17 residues. Germline loops: CDR1 MNHEY, CDR2 SMNVEV (reference sequence). CDR3 residues: CASSSLGGQSSYNEQFF. CDR3 nucleotides: TGTGCCAGCAGTTCTCTAGGCGGCCAAAGCTCCTACAATGAGCAGTTCTTC.

The V gene is TRBV9, the J gene TRBJ2-4, with D hard to call. Trimming cost V 4 bases and J 6 bases, with 17 bases left between them. Germline CDR1 reads SGDLS; CDR2 reads YYNGEE. This CDR3 has 15 residues. CDR3 residues: CASSPPTGVTNIQYF. CDR3 coding DNA: TGTGCCAGCAGCCCTCCGACCGGAGTAACAAACATTCAGTACTTC.

The chain has TRBV5-1 and TRBJ2-5, with TRBD2 identical over 16 bases. Germline trimming cut 4 bases from V and 4 bases from J; bases unmatched to any gene: 4. CDR1 is SGHRS and CDR2 is YFSETQ in the germline V gene. The CDR3 loop spans 16 amino acids. The CDR3 reads CASSRGTSGRGETQYF. The CDR3 DNA reads TGCGCCAGCAGCCGGGGGACTAGCGGGAGGGGAGAGACCCAGTACTTC.

The chain combines TRBV5-1 with TRBJ2-3; TRBD2 matches 9 bases. V gave up 0 bases and J gave up 0 bases; unmatched junction bases: 5. The CDR3 totals 17 residues. Germline CDR1 is SGHRS and CDR2 is YFSETQ. The CDR3, as DNA: TGCGCCAGCAGCTTGGGACTAGCGGAAACTAGCACAGATACGCAGTATTTT. Its protein product is CASSLGLAETSTDTQYF. The full variable domain, rest sourced from reference TRBV5-1 and TRBJ2-3, is KAGVTQTPRYLIKTRGQQVTLSCSPISGHRSVSWYQQTPGQGLQFLFEYFSETQRNKGNFPGRFSGRQFSNSRSEMNVSTLELGDSALYLCASSLGLAETSTDTQYFGPGTRLTVL.

The chain links TRBV30 to TRBJ2-4; 8 nucleotides align to TRBD1. CDR1 and CDR2 from the germline V gene are GTSNPN and SVGIG (reference sequence). The CDR3 loop spans 15 amino acids. The trim removed 4 bases at V and 0 bases at J, leaving 5 bases unmatched. The CDR3: CAWTRQGLAKNIQYF. CDR3 coding DNA: TGTGCCTGGACTCGACAGGGGTTAGCCAAAAACATTCAGTACTTC.

This chain uses TRBV15 with TRBJ2-2, with D perhaps matching TRBD1 (5 bases). V shed 1 base and J shed 5 bases, with 14 bases lying between them. Germline V gives CDR1 LNHNV, CDR2 YYDKDF (reference sequence). This CDR3 region has 16 residues. CDR3 coding DNA: TGTGCCACCAGCAGAGCATTGCAGGGCCTAACCGGGGAGCTGTTTTTT. Translating gives CATSRALQGLTGELFF. The full variable domain, its missing parts supplied by reference TRBV15 and TRBJ2-2, is DAMVIQNPRYQVTQFGKPVTLSCSQTLNHNVMYWYQQKSSQAPKLLFHYYDKDFNNEADTPDNFQSRRPNTSFCFLDIRSPGLGDTAMYLCATSRALQGLTGELFFGEGSRLTVL.

The chain joins TRBV7-2 to TRBJ2-1; TRBD1 is a possible D gene (6 bases). V lost 5 bases to trimming and J lost 10 bases, with 18 bases between them. Germline values: CDR1 SGHTA, CDR2 FQGNSA. The CDR3 runs 14 residues. Written as DNA, the CDR3 is TGTGCCAGCAGCCCCAGCACAGGGAGAGTGGAGCAGTTCTTC. As protein: CASSPSTGRVEQFF.

This chain connects TRBV5-1 to TRBJ2-1, with 12 bases that match TRBD2. There are 15 residues in the CDR3. The germline V gene encodes CDR1 SGHRS and CDR2 YFSETQ. Trimming cost V 4 bases and J 10 bases; bases outside gene matches: 9. CDR3: CASSQTSGGPREQFF. The CDR3 nucleotides are TGCGCCAGCAGCCAGACTAGCGGGGGACCACGGGAGCAGTTCTTC. Full variable domain (outside the CDR3, taken from reference TRBV5-1 and TRBJ2-1): KAGVTQTPRYLIKTRGQQVTLSCSPISGHRSVSWYQQTPGQGLQFLFEYFSETQRNKGNFPGRFSGRQFSNSRSEMNVSTLELGDSALYLCASSQTSGGPREQFFGPGTRLTVL.

As DNA, the CDR3 is TGTGCCAGCAGTTACGATGTCAGCCAAGAGACCCAGTACTTC. Translation: CASSYDVSQETQYF. The V gene is TRBV6-5, the J gene TRBJ2-5, with unresolved D. Germline CDR1 MNHEY, CDR2 SVGAGI. Trimming removed 2 bases at V and 1 base at J, with 8 bases between. The length of the CDR3 is 14 residues.

The gene calls are TRBV6-5 and TRBJ2-7; TRBD1 matches at 8 bases. Trimming removed 6 bases from V and 7 bases from J; junction bases left unmatched: 11. The CDR3 is 14 amino acids. Germline V gives CDR1 MNHEY, CDR2 SVGAGI. CDR3 in amino acids: CASRDETGAGEQYF. In DNA form, the CDR3 reads TGTGCCAGCAGAGACGAGACAGGGGCTGGAGAGCAGTACTTC.

The chain has TRBV11-2 and TRBJ2-7; D is perhaps TRBD2 (6 bases). With 1 base removed from V and 7 bases from J, the gap between germline ends came to 17 bases. Germline V lookup: CDR1 SGHAT, CDR2 FQNNGV. The CDR3 totals 15 residues. CDR3 in DNA: TGTGCCAGCAGCTTAGGGGCAGGAGGGCTCGGGGAGCAGTACTTC. It is translated as CASSLGAGGLGEQYF.